Detailed here is one TCR beta chain. The data derive from a study of blood T cell repertoires in COVID-19. Across the study: Some COVID-19 samples were acute and others convalescent; all came from the United States, Italy and Spain. From T cells, B-cell-depleted T cells, or PBMCs came the material, which was cDNA or gDNA.

Between the trimmed V and J ends, which lost 6 bases and 8 bases, there was a span of 11 bases. Looked up from germline, CDR1 is MDHEN and CDR2 is SYDVKM. The CDR3 length is 12 residues. In the authors' workflow: From reference gene primer amplification, estimates of nucleated cell counts were derived. Method: immunoSEQ multiplex PCR; TCRdb's copy keeps in-frame clones and lacks some. V and J calls and clone size are as listed in that table; D and trimming were resolved from the DNA. This sample yields under 300,000 clones, of which more than 80% are seen a single time; approximately 3% belongs to the top ten.

The chain uses TRBV28 and TRBJ2-1; a possible D gene is TRBD1 (6 bases). Sequencing was performed on peripheral blood. The origin of this receptor is a woman under 40 with active or convalescent COVID-19. CDR3 coding DNA: TGTGCCAGCAGCTCCCCAGGGGATGAGCAGTTCTTC. This encodes CASSSPGDEQFF. Using reference TRBV28 and TRBJ2-1 for the parts outside the CDR3, the full variable domain is DVKVTQSSRYLVKRTGEKVFLECVQDMDHENMFWYRQDPGLGLRLIYFSYDVKMKEKGDIPEGYSVSREKKERFSLILESASTNQTSMYLCASSSPGDEQFFGPGTRLTVL.